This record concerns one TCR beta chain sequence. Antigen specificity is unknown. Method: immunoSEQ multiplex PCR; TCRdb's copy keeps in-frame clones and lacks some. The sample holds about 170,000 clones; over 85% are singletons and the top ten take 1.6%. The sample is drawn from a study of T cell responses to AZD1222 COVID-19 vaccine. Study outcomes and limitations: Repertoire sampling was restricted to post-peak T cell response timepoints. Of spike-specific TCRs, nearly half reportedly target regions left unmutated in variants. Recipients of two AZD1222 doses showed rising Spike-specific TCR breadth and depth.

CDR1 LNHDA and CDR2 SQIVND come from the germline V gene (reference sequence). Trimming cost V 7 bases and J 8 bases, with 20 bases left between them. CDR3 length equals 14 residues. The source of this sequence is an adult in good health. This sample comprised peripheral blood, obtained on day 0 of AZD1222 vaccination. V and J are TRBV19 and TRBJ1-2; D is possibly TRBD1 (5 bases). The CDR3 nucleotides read TGTGCCAGTAACTCTGGGGAGGGGTTTAGGGGCTACACCTTC. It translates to CASNSGEGFRGYTF.